These 20 T cell receptor beta chains share one sample of origin, sequenced in a study of breast tumors, draining lymph nodes, adjacent tissues. Each CDR3 protein is one row after TCRdb ran MiXCR on the multiplex PCR reads. The sample has fewer than 200,000 distinct CDR3 sequences; roughly a third are singletons. Breast cancer patients provided tissue from their axillary draining lymph nodes. The sequenced material came from axillary lymph node tissue. These TCRs come from a female donor with breast cancer. Some clones in this sample may be carry-over from other donors' samples.

This clonotype was found a few times. V and J are TRBV3-1 and TRBJ1-2; D not resolved. The CDR3 sequence is 13 residues long. V lost 2 bases and J lost 4, with 8 bases in between. Germline lookup yields CDR1 LGHDT and CDR2 YNNKEL (reference sequence). CDR3 region: CASSQKVPYGYTF. For the CDR3, the DNA is TGTGCCAGCAGCCAAAAGGTCCCCTATGGCTACACCTTC.

There are many counts of this clonotype. The V gene is TRBV5-1, the J gene TRBJ2-6, with unresolved D. Trimming took off 4 bases at V and 0 bases at J, with 8 bases between the two ends. The CDR3 is 15 residues long. The germline CDR1 and CDR2 sequences are SGHRS and YFSETQ. The CDR3 is CASSLGHSGANVLTF. For the CDR3, the DNA is TGCGCCAGCAGCCTCGGGCACTCTGGGGCCAACGTCCTGACTTTC.

The chain couples TRBV15 to TRBJ2-3; 13 bases line up with TRBD2. The CDR3 runs to 17 residues. V lost 1 base and J lost 1; bases outside the gene matches: 2. From germline, CDR1 is LNHNV and CDR2 YYDKDF (reference sequence). CDR3 region: CATSRGTSGSRTDTQYF. For the CDR3, the DNA is TGTGCCACCAGCAGAGGGACTAGCGGGAGTCGCACAGATACGCAGTATTTT.

As for this clonotype: This CDR3 fails to terminate in the conserved phenylalanine or tryptophan, so it likely reflects a read error. The rearrangement links TRBV12-3 or TRBV12-4 to TRBJ2-1; D gene uncertain. The CDR3 contains 14 residues. This CDR3 is CASRQRGSYNEQFS. CDR3 DNA sequence: TGCGCCAGCCGCCAGCGTGGCTCCTACAATGAGCAGTTCTCC.

This clonotype has ten or more counts. The chain uses TRBV9 and TRBJ2-1, with 8 bases identical to TRBD2. The CDR3 extends over 16 amino acids. Per the germline V gene, CDR1 is SGDLS and CDR2 is YYNGEE. V dropped 0 bases and J dropped 5; count of bases not matched to a gene: 7. The chain's CDR3 is CASSVARGGDNNEQFF. The CDR3 coding sequence is TGTGCCAGCAGCGTAGCCCGGGGGGGGGACAACAATGAGCAGTTCTTC.

This clonotype was counted a single time. The CDR3 region has the DNA TGTGCCAGCAAGGACAGGGAATTCACAGATACGCAGTATTTT. Amino acids: CASKDREFTDTQYF. The chain is built from TRBV2 and TRBJ2-3; TRBD1 matches at 8 bases. There are 14 residues in the CDR3. The V gene end was trimmed by 7 bases and the J gene end by 2 bases; junction bases not matched to a gene: 5. Germline V gives CDR1 SNHLY, CDR2 FYNNEI.

This clonotype appeared many times. CDR3 protein: CASSGRTGQETQYF. The CDR3 DNA sequence: TGTGCCAGCAGCGGGCGGACAGGGCAAGAGACCCAGTACTTC. The chain links TRBV9 to TRBJ2-5; TRBD1 aligns across 8 bases. Germline values: CDR1 SGDLS, CDR2 YYNGEE. The V segment lost 3 bases and the J segment 2 bases; nucleotides outside the gene matches: 3. The CDR3 runs 14 residues.

There are many counts of this clonotype. This rearrangement joins TRBV25-1 to TRBJ2-5, with a weak D call TRBD2 (7 bases). The CDR3 contains 17 residues. Germline-derived CDR1 and CDR2 are MGHDK and SYGVNS. V dropped 1 base and J dropped 5 bases, with 20 bases sitting between them. CDR3 sequence reads: CASSESSGRGGGETQYF. In DNA, the CDR3 is TGTGCCAGCAGTGAATCTAGCGGTAGGGGGGGCGGGGAGACCCAGTACTTC.

This clonotype has ten or more counts. The chain couples TRBV19 to TRBJ2-5; D is unclear. The germline V and J ends were trimmed by 0 bases and 3 bases, with 5 bases remaining between them. From germline, CDR1 is LNHDA and CDR2 SQIVND (reference sequence). This CDR3 is built from 13 residues. CDR3 DNA: TGTGCCAGTAGTATAGATTCAGAAGAGACCCAGTACTTC. It codes for CASSIDSEETQYF.

This clonotype has a count of ten or more. The chain combines TRBV20-1 with TRBJ1-6, with a tentative D call TRBD1 (6 bases). This CDR3 is built from 17 residues. CDR1 and CDR2 (germline): DFQATT, SNEGSKA (reference sequence). Trimming took 0 bases from V and 2 from J, leaving 14 bases between them. The CDR3 DNA follows: TGCAGTGCTAGAGATTTGTCAGGGGTGCCCTATAATTCACCCCTCCACTTT. This encodes CSARDLSGVPYNSPLHF.

This clonotype showed up just a few times. The chain couples TRBV6-2 or TRBV6-3 to TRBJ1-5, with 10 bases matching TRBD1. CDR1 and CDR2 from the germline V gene are MNHEY and SVGEGT. The CDR3 is 15 amino acids. V lost 5 bases to trimming and J lost 6 bases; unmatched junction nucleotides: 7. The CDR3 DNA sequence: TGTGCCAGCAGTCGGGGGACAGGGGCCGGTCAGCCCCAGCATTTT. It is translated as CASSRGTGAGQPQHF.

Notes on this clonotype: A much larger clone lies a single base off, so this may be a read error. No conserved phenylalanine or tryptophan ends this CDR3, so it is likely a read error. This chain joins TRBV10-3 and TRBJ2-7; D gene unclear. The CDR3 loop spans 14 amino acids. CDR1 and CDR2 (germline): ENHRY, SYGVKD. V shed 4 bases and J shed 6 bases, with 16 bases lying between them. The chain's CDR3 is CAISAQPGPAEQYL. In nucleotides, the CDR3 is TGTGCCATCAGTGCCCAACCCGGACCGGCCGAGCAGTACCTC.

This clonotype has at least ten counts. The chain couples TRBV20-1 to TRBJ1-5; perhaps TRBD1 as D (5 bases). This CDR3 is built from 15 residues. Germline V gene lookup returns CDR1 DFQATT and CDR2 SNEGSKA (reference sequence). V was cut by 3 bases and J by 6 bases, with 18 bases left in between. The DNA for the CDR3 is TGCAGTGCTAGCTCCGTGAGGGGTGTAGGTCAGCCCCAGCATTTT. This encodes CSASSVRGVGQPQHF.

This clonotype was counted between two and nine times. One junction end does not reproduce the germline sequence, and a read error may be involved. Written as DNA, the CDR3 is TGTGCCAGTAGCCCACAAGGTACCAACTGTGGCTACACCTTC. This encodes CASSPQGTNCGYTF. The chain combines TRBV19 with TRBJ1-2; D remains ambiguous. Germline V gene lookup returns CDR1 LNHDA and CDR2 SQIVND (reference sequence). The CDR3 runs 14 residues. The variable domain in full, with the rest retrieved from reference TRBV19 and TRBJ1-2, is DGGITQSPKYLFRKEGQNVTLSCEQNLNHDAMYWYRQDPGQGLRLIYYSQIVNDFQKGDIAEGYSVSREKKESFPLTVTSAQKNPTAFYLCASSPQGTNCGYTFGSGTRLTVV.

This clonotype showed up many times. The V and J genes are TRBV6-6 and TRBJ1-2; 11 bases map to TRBD1. V shed 2 bases and J 3 bases; nucleotides not matched to a gene: 5. This CDR3 comprises 16 residues. Germline V gene sequence: CDR1 MNHNY, CDR2 SVGAGI (reference sequence). This CDR3 is CASSYTLGQGDYGYTF. The CDR3 nucleotides read TGTGCCAGCAGTTACACCCTGGGACAGGGGGACTATGGCTACACCTTC.

This clonotype was recorded at least ten times. The rearrangement joins TRBV12-3 or TRBV12-4 to TRBJ2-3; the D is unclear. Trimming left V 6 bases short and J 6 bases short, with 13 bases between. The CDR3 sequence is 13 residues long. This chain's CDR3 is CASRPPIMDTQYF. The CDR3 region has the DNA TGTGCCAGCAGACCCCCCATCATGGATACGCAGTATTTT.

This sequence joins TRBV12-3 or TRBV12-4 and TRBJ2-5, with TRBD1 matching over 7 bases. The length of the CDR3 is 15 residues. The V gene end was trimmed by 3 bases and the J gene end by 2 bases; junction bases not matched to a gene: 6. The CDR3 coding sequence is TGTGCCAGCAGTTTTCTCCGGGACAGACAAGAGACCCAGTACTTC. It is translated as CASSFLRDRQETQYF.

The chain recombines TRBV19 with TRBJ2-2; D unclear. CDR1 LNHDA and CDR2 SQIVND come from the germline V gene (reference sequence). The CDR3 runs 17 residues. V lost 0 bases and J 2 bases, leaving 13 bases between the germline ends. The CDR3 protein is CASSIDHARINTGELFF. In DNA, the CDR3 is TGTGCCAGTAGTATAGATCACGCGCGAATAAACACCGGGGAGCTGTTTTTT.

Of note for this clonotype: Given a much more abundant clone one base away, this may be a read error. This chain uses TRBV6-5 with TRBJ2-1; 10 bases line up with TRBD2. Germline CDR1 reads MNHEY; CDR2 reads SVGAGI. CDR3 length: 16 residues. This CDR3 reads CTSSPIAGGAYNEQFF. The CDR3, as DNA: TGTACCAGCAGCCCTATAGCGGGAGGCGCGTACAATGAGCAGTTCTTC.

A remark on this clonotype: Being one base from a much bigger clone, this may be a read error. The chain recombines TRBV7-9 with TRBJ2-5; D is possibly TRBD2 (6 bases). The CDR3 loop spans 13 amino acids. Germline loops: CDR1 SEHNR, CDR2 FQNEAQ (reference sequence). The CDR3 nucleotides read TGTGCCGGCAGCCGCGGGACTGCTGAGACCCAGTACTTC. This codes for CAGSRGTAETQYF.